These 7 T cell receptor beta chains were all obtained from the same sample, sequenced in a study of CD8 T cells in Susac syndrome. RNA was extracted with the RNeasy kit, and a quantity of roughly 0.5 to 1 ug was reverse transcribed using random hexamers. TCRdb reprocessed the immunoSEQ multiplex PCR reads via MiXCR and lists one record per CDR3 protein. The data hold over 65,000 distinct CDR3 sequences, with about 93% observed a single time. The sample comprised CD4+ T cells from PBMCs. The receptor source for this set is a human donor with Susac syndrome.

J is TRBJ2-7 and V is TRBV14; D not certain. Germline V lookup: CDR1 SGHDN, CDR2 FVKESK. V lost 3 bases, J lost 0 bases, and 15 bases lay in between. This CDR3 spans 16 amino acids. For the CDR3, the DNA is TGTGCCAGCAGCCATCGTCGGACGGGTTCCTCCTACGAGCAGTACTTC. As protein: CASSHRRTGSSYEQYF.

Only one count was recorded for this clonotype. This chain uses TRBV12-3 or TRBV12-4 with TRBJ2-1; 9 nucleotides match TRBD2. This CDR3 is built from 17 residues. J gave up 6 bases and V 6 bases, and 15 bases lay outside the gene matches. The CDR3 DNA is TGTGCCAGCAGCTCTCCCCCTCTAGCGGGAAGCGGCAATGAGCAGTTCTTC. As protein: CASSSPPLAGSGNEQFF.

V gene TRBV2 combines with J gene TRBJ2-5, with unresolved D. With 2 bases removed from V and 6 bases from J, the gap between germline ends came to 13 bases. Germline-derived CDR1 and CDR2 are SNHLY and FYNNEI. The CDR3 is 14 residues long. CDR3 DNA: TGTGCCAGCAGTGAAATAGGGTTCGGAAAGACCCAGTACTTC. It is translated as CASSEIGFGKTQYF.

CDR3: CASSSWTFPYEQYF. The DNA of the CDR3 is TGTGCCAGCAGTTCCTGGACTTTCCCCTACGAGCAGTACTTC. The chain carries TRBV6-2 or TRBV6-3 and TRBJ2-7; maybe TRBD2 (5 bases). V was pared by 4 bases and J by 2 bases, with 12 bases between. The germline V gene encodes CDR1 MNHEY and CDR2 SVGEGT. This CDR3 region has 14 residues.

The chain combines TRBV5-1 with TRBJ1-2, with D possibly matching TRBD1 (5 bases). The V gene's germline CDR1 is SGHRS and CDR2 YFSETQ. The CDR3 is made up of 15 amino acids. Trimming took 3 bases from V and 0 from J, leaving 12 bases between them. CDR3 sequence: CASSSGGTSNYGYTF. In nucleotides, the CDR3 is TGCGCCAGCAGCTCAGGAGGGACTTCTAACTATGGCTACACCTTC.

This sequence joins TRBV2 and TRBJ2-3, with D uncertain. V was cut by 1 base and J by 4 bases, with 3 bases left in between. The CDR3 length is 12 residues. Germline V gene lookup returns CDR1 SNHLY and CDR2 FYNNEI. In nucleotides, the CDR3 is TGTGCCAGCAGTGAAGAGGCAGATACGCAGTATTTT. Translation: CASSEEADTQYF.

This clonotype was detected only once. This chain links TRBV28 with TRBJ2-2, with TRBD2 matching over 8 bases. The CDR3 covers 13 residues. Unmatched junction bases numbered 4, after V lost 8 bases and J lost 5 bases. Germline V gene data show CDR1 as MDHEN and CDR2 as SYDVKM. CDR3 bases: TGTGCCAGCCGGGGGGGATCGACCGGGGAGCTGTTTTTT. Translating it yields CASRGGSTGELFF.